This TCR beta chain was recorded in a study of T cells in Graves' hyperthyroidism and ophthalmopathy. Study-wide results and limits: With a median lead of about six months before onset, the model predicted ophthalmopathy. The blood repertoire included most of the expanded thyroid clonotypes above 0.001.

Regions amplified from RNA transcripts were the TCR beta CDR3 regions. Primed by the HTBI set, a first-round RT-PCR was run on the TCR CDR3. TCRdb redid the calling of the multiplex PCR reads with MiXCR, one entry per CDR3 protein. The data hold approximately 600,000 distinct CDR3 sequences, with more than 13% observed a single time. The CDR3 consists of 14 residues. V shed 2 bases and J shed 6 bases, with 10 bases lying between them. Germline values: CDR1 SGHTA, CDR2 FQGNSA. PBMCs stemmed from around 10 ml fresh peripheral blood. There are a few counts of this clonotype. Its antigen is unidentified. The rearrangement links TRBV7-2 to TRBJ2-2, with no clear D. The TCR comes from a woman aged 18-29 years with Graves' ophthalmopathy. The specimen sequenced was blood. The CDR3 DNA reads as TGTGCCAGCAGCTTATTCAGAATGGCCGGGGAGCTGTTTTTT. As protein: CASSLFRMAGELFF.